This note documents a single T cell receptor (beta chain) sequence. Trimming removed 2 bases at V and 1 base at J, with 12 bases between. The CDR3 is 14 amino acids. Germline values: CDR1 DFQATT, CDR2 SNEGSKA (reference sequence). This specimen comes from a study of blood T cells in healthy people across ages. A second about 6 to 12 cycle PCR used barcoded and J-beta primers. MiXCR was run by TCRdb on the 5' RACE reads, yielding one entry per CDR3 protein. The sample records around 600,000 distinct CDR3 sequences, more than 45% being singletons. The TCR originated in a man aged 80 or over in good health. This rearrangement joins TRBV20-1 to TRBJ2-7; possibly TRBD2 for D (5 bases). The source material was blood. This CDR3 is CSARREFSSYEQYF. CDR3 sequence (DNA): TGCAGTGCTAGAAGGGAGTTTTCTTCCTACGAGCAGTACTTC.